This T cell receptor (beta chain) comes out of a study of blood T cell repertoires in COVID-19. Study in general: Sites in the United States, Italy and Spain provided acute and convalescent COVID-19 samples. The analysed material was cDNA or gDNA that came from T cells, B-cell-depleted T cells, or PBMCs.

This clone has more than one count but fewer than ten. The method was immunoSEQ multiplex PCR; TCRdb's version includes in-frame clones alone and lacks a portion of them. The sample lists under 200,000 clones; about 87% were seen once. V was cut by 6 bases and J by 5 bases, with 23 bases left in between. From germline, CDR1 is SNHLY and CDR2 FYNNEI. This CDR3 is built from 17 residues. The chain uses TRBV2 and TRBJ2-1, with a possible D match to TRBD1 (6 bases). This receptor was identified in a man aged 18-30 years with active or convalescent COVID-19. Sequenced input: peripheral blood. In DNA form, the CDR3 reads TGTGCCAGCAGGACCCTCACGGGACACTCTTCAAACAATGAGCAGTTCTTC. Protein: CASRTLTGHSSNNEQFF. The whole variable domain, remainder taken from reference TRBV2 and TRBJ2-1, is EPEVTQTPSHQVTQMGQEVILRCVPISNHLYFYWYRQILGQKVEFLVSFYNNEISEKSEIFDDQFSVERPDGSNFTLKIRSTKLEDSAMYFCASRTLTGHSSNNEQFFGPGTRLTVL.